This T cell receptor beta chain was captured by sequencing in a study of blood T cell repertoires in COVID-19. This clone has only one observation. The CDR3 totals 14 residues. Germline V gene sequence: CDR1 ENHRY, CDR2 SYGVKD. The V gene end was trimmed by 4 bases and the J gene end by 5 bases; junction bases not matched to a gene: 7. Assay: immunoSEQ multiplex PCR; the TCRdb copy retains only in-frame clones and omits some. The repertoire holds about 26,000 clones, with around 91% as singletons. The J gene is TRBJ2-7, the V gene TRBV10-3, with TRBD1 identical over 8 bases. This TCR came from a man in his 70s with acute or convalescent COVID-19. Sequenced material: peripheral blood. For the CDR3, the DNA is TGTGCCATCAGTGCAGGACAGGGCGTCGACGAGCAGTACTTC. Its translation is CAISAGQGVDEQYF.